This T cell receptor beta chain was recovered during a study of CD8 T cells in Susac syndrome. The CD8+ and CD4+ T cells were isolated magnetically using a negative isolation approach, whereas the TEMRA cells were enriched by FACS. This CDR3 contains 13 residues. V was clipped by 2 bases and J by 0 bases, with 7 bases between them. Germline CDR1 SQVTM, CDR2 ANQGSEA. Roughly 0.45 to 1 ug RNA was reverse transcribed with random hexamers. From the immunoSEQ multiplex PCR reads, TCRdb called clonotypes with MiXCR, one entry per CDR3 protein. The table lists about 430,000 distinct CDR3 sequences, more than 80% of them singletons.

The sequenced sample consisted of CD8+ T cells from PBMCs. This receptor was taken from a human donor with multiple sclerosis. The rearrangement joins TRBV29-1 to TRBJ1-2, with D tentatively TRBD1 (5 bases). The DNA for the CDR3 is TGCAGCGTTGAAACAGGCACTAACTATGGCTACACCTTC. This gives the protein CSVETGTNYGYTF.